This T cell receptor beta chain was recovered during a study of blood T cell repertoires in COVID-19. Study-level background: COVID-19 samples collected from the United States, Italy and Spain covered acute and convalescent phases. PBMCs, B-cell-depleted T cells, or T cells were the source of the cDNA or gDNA that made up the material.

While infection was still active, Seattle patients were enrolled and then followed longitudinally. Sequencing was performed with immunoSEQ multiplex PCR; in TCRdb, only in-frame clones are kept and a portion is missing. This table holds about 160,000 clones, 80% to 90% found once. The CDR3 is 14 residues long. Trimming removed 5 bases from V and 0 bases from J, with 9 bases in between. Germline V gives CDR1 MDHEN, CDR2 SYDVKM. This clonotype was sampled from a woman aged 70-85 years with COVID-19, enrolled during active disease. Sequencing was carried out using peripheral blood. The chain couples TRBV28 to TRBJ2-3; no reliable D call. CDR3 protein: CASSTYRSTDTQYF. The CDR3 coding sequence is TGTGCCAGCAGTACATATCGAAGCACAGATACGCAGTATTTT.